These 23 T cell receptor beta chains were sequenced from one sample in a study of CD8+ T cells in alopecia areata. cDNA prepared by RNA extraction and subsequent reverse transcription served as the template for sequencing. TCRdb's table, derived via immunoSEQ multiplex PCR, lists solely in-frame clones and lacks some. This table holds about 150,000 clones, 75% to 90% found once. Source: CD8+ T cells sorted from blood, taken at week 0. All receptors derive from a human donor with alopecia areata.

The chain uses TRBV7-9 and TRBJ2-1; D gene ambiguous. The V end was cut by 1 base, the J end by 5 bases, with 6 bases between. This CDR3 is built from 13 residues. The germline gives CDR1 SEHNR, CDR2 FQNEAQ (reference sequence). The CDR3 region has the DNA TGTGCCAGCAGCTTAGACAATCACAATGAGCAGTTCTTC. Translating gives CASSLDNHNEQFF.

V usage is TRBV4-2 and J usage is TRBJ2-7; D is uncertain. Germline V gives CDR1 LGHNA, CDR2 YNFKEQ. The CDR3 totals 13 residues. V lost 4 bases and J 6 bases, leaving 13 bases between the germline ends. CDR3 region: CASSPGSQGEQYF. CDR3 in DNA: TGTGCCAGCAGCCCCGGGTCACAAGGCGAGCAGTACTTC.

V gene TRBV5-6 combines with J gene TRBJ2-5; no definite D call. The CDR3 totals 15 residues. Trimming removed 0 bases from V and 4 bases from J, with 13 bases in between. CDR1 is SGHDT and CDR2 is YYEEEE in the germline V gene. This CDR3 is CASSLVGSSRETQYF. The CDR3 DNA reads as TGTGCCAGCAGCTTGGTAGGCAGTTCAAGAGAGACCCAGTACTTC.

V and J are TRBV27 and TRBJ2-7, with D possibly being TRBD2 (6 bases). CDR1 and CDR2 (germline): MNHEY, SMNVEV (reference sequence). The germline V and J ends were trimmed by 10 bases and 3 bases, with 13 bases remaining between them. This CDR3 has 12 residues. CDR3 nucleotide sequence: TGTGCCAAGGACGGGAGACGCTACGAGCAGTACTTC. This codes for CAKDGRRYEQYF.

This chain joins TRBV4-1 and TRBJ1-2; 7 nucleotides match TRBD1. Germline CDR1 and CDR2: MGHRA and YSYEKL. This CDR3 spans 16 amino acids. Trimming removed 5 bases from V and 0 bases from J; junction bases left unmatched: 9. In nucleotides, the CDR3 is TGCGCCAGCAGCTGGGACAGAACAGAACCTAACTATGGCTACACCTTC. Protein product: CASSWDRTEPNYGYTF.

This chain uses TRBV7-9 with TRBJ2-7; 7 positions agree with TRBD2. This CDR3 region has 16 residues. V lost 4 bases to trimming and J lost 0 bases; unmatched junction nucleotides: 9. CDR1 and CDR2 from the germline V gene are SEHNR and FQNEAQ (reference sequence). Here the CDR3 reads CASSYGRAGSSYEQYF. The CDR3, as DNA: TGTGCCAGCAGCTACGGACGAGCGGGGAGCTCCTACGAGCAGTACTTC.

The rearrangement uses TRBV30 and TRBJ2-7; 7 bases map to TRBD2. V dropped 0 bases and J dropped 6; count of bases not matched to a gene: 11. The CDR3 has 15 residues. Germline CDR1 GTSNPN, CDR2 SVGIG (reference sequence). CDR3 nucleotides: TGTGCCTGGAGTGTACGGCCGGGACTATTCCTCGAGCAGTACTTC. Translation gives CAWSVRPGLFLEQYF.

V gene TRBV11-2 combines with J gene TRBJ2-7, with D unclear. The V gene's germline CDR1 is SGHAT and CDR2 FQNNGV. The CDR3 loop spans 13 amino acids. V gave up 3 bases and J gave up 2 bases, with 8 bases separating them. For the CDR3, the DNA is TGTGCCAGCAGCTTTGGCACCGCCTACGAGCAGTACTTC. This sequence encodes CASSFGTAYEQYF.

A few counts support this clone. This chain links TRBV29-1 with TRBJ2-3; 9 bases align to TRBD2. The ends lost 8 bases at V and 3 bases at J; junction bases unmatched: 9. Germline V lookup: CDR1 SQVTM, CDR2 ANQGSEA. CDR3 length: 14 residues. This chain's CDR3 is CSPRVAGVTDTQYF. Written as DNA, the CDR3 is TGCAGCCCGAGGGTAGCGGGGGTAACAGATACGCAGTATTTT.

This chain connects TRBV10-3 to TRBJ2-7; tentative D call: TRBD2 (6 bases). Germline CDR1 is ENHRY and CDR2 is SYGVKD. The CDR3 spans 14 residues. The ends were cut back, 6 bases at V and 3 bases at J, with 15 bases in the middle. CDR3 residues: CAISQGADYYEQYF. CDR3 sequence (DNA): TGTGCCATCAGCCAAGGAGCGGACTACTACGAGCAGTACTTC.

The V gene is TRBV6-5, the J gene TRBJ2-1; D is possibly TRBD1 or TRBD2 (5 bases each). There are 14 residues in the CDR3. Trimming cost V 0 bases and J 6 bases, with 9 bases left between them. Germline V gives CDR1 MNHEY, CDR2 SVGAGI. Here the CDR3 DNA reads TGTGCCAGCAGTTACTCAGGGGAGTCCAATGAGCAGTTCTTC. Amino acid sequence: CASSYSGESNEQFF.

The chain links TRBV7-8 to TRBJ2-2; D is unresolved. This CDR3 has 14 residues. Germline CDR1 SGHVS, CDR2 FQNEAQ. V gave up 6 bases and J gave up 6 bases, with 14 bases separating them. The CDR3, as DNA: TGTGCCAGCAGGGTAGGGATCCTTGCCGGGGAGCTGTTTTTT. Translating it yields CASRVGILAGELFF.

The CDR3 protein is CASSPGLADLAEQYF. In nucleotides, the CDR3 is TGTGCCAGCAGTCCGGGACTAGCGGACCTTGCCGAGCAGTACTTC. The J gene is TRBJ2-7, the V gene TRBV27; 11 bases agree with TRBD2. This CDR3 has 15 amino acids. V shed 5 bases and J 6 bases; nucleotides not matched to a gene: 9. Germline V CDR1 and CDR2: MNHEY, SMNVEV (reference sequence).

V usage is TRBV2 and J usage is TRBJ1-1; TRBD1 is a possible D gene (5 bases). The CDR3 spans 10 residues. V lost 8 bases and J 10 bases, leaving 11 bases between the germline ends. In germline, CDR1 is SNHLY, CDR2 FYNNEI. CDR3 in amino acids: CASRGEGAFF. The CDR3 nucleotides read TGTGCCAGCCGGGGGGAAGGAGCTTTCTTT.

The chain carries TRBV2 and TRBJ2-7, with 13 bases aligning to TRBD2. CDR3 length: 17 amino acids. Trimming at V came to 6 bases and at J to 7 bases, leaving 15 bases not matched to a gene. CDR1 and CDR2 from the germline V gene are SNHLY and FYNNEI. CDR3 residues: CASSQLLAGGPLQEQYF. The CDR3 DNA sequence: TGTGCCAGCAGCCAATTACTAGCGGGGGGGCCTCTACAGGAGCAGTACTTC.

J is TRBJ2-7 and V is TRBV5-4, with a tentative D call TRBD1 (6 bases). The CDR3 runs 14 residues. Trimming removed 1 base from V and 0 bases from J, with 8 bases in between. Germline CDR1 reads SGHNT; CDR2 reads YYREEE (reference sequence). CDR3 coding DNA: TGTGCCAGCAGCTTGACAGGGAGCTCCTACGAGCAGTACTTC. This translates into CASSLTGSSYEQYF. Looking up the rest from reference TRBV5-4 and TRBJ2-7 gives the full variable domain: ETGVTQSPTHLIKTRGQQVTLRCSSQSGHNTVSWYQQALGQGPQFIFQYYREEENGRGNFPPRFSGLQFPNYSSELNVNALELDDSALYLCASSLTGSSYEQYFGPGTRLTVT.

The gene calls are TRBV7-6 and TRBJ1-4; D remains unclear. Trimming took 4 bases from V and 8 from J, leaving 8 bases between them. There are 12 residues in the CDR3. Germline V gene sequence: CDR1 SGHVS, CDR2 FNYEAQ. As DNA, the CDR3 is TGTGCCAGCAGCTACGGAGGGGAAAAACTGTTTTTT. Residues: CASSYGGEKLFF.

The chain couples TRBV5-4 to TRBJ1-2, with D tentatively TRBD1 (6 bases). The ends were cut back, 6 bases at V and 7 bases at J, with 22 bases in the middle. Germline V CDR1 and CDR2: SGHNT, YYREEE (reference sequence). CDR3 length: 15 amino acids. CDR3: CASTPSQTGWRGYTF. The CDR3 region has the DNA TGTGCCAGCACCCCATCGCAAACAGGGTGGCGTGGCTACACCTTC.

The V and J genes are TRBV27 and TRBJ2-1, with D perhaps TRBD1 (5 bases). V was clipped by 3 bases and J by 7 bases, with 13 bases between them. The length of the CDR3 is 14 residues. Germline values: CDR1 MNHEY, CDR2 SMNVEV (reference sequence). The CDR3 bases are TGTGCCAGCAGTTTGGTGAATAGACAGAATGAGCAGTTCTTC. Amino acid sequence: CASSLVNRQNEQFF.

This clone appeared a few times. The CDR3 spells CASSGKRGGSRLYEQYF. The DNA of the CDR3 is TGTGCCAGCAGCGGGAAGCGGGGGGGCTCTCGTTTGTACGAGCAGTACTTC. This rearrangement joins TRBV7-2 to TRBJ2-7, with TRBD2 matching 10 bases. Trimming cost V 5 bases and J 4 bases; bases outside gene matches: 14. Per germline, CDR1 SGHTA and CDR2 FQGNSA. The CDR3 is made up of 17 amino acids.

V and J are TRBV29-1 and TRBJ1-6; tentative D call: TRBD1 (6 bases). CDR1 SQVTM and CDR2 ANQGSEA come from the germline V gene. V lost 8 bases, J lost 2 bases, and 19 bases lay in between. CDR3 length: 16 amino acids. The CDR3 DNA is TGCAGCATCTATACAGGGAGATCCCCCTATAATTCACCCCTCCACTTT. Translation gives CSIYTGRSPYNSPLHF.

The rearrangement uses TRBV27 and TRBJ2-7; perhaps D is TRBD1 or TRBD2 (5 bases each). Per the germline V gene, CDR1 is MNHEY and CDR2 is SMNVEV (reference sequence). V was clipped by 6 bases and J by 6 bases, with 15 bases between them. The CDR3 totals 13 residues. The CDR3 protein is CASSPLDGTEQYF. CDR3 nucleotide sequence: TGTGCCAGCAGCCCGTTAGATGGGACCGAGCAGTACTTC.

The J gene is TRBJ2-7, the V gene TRBV30, with D possibly matching TRBD2 (6 bases). V dropped 2 bases and J dropped 2 bases, with 13 bases sitting between them. CDR3 length equals 14 residues. CDR1 and CDR2 from the germline V gene are GTSNPN and SVGIG (reference sequence). CDR3 in amino acids: CAWSSTGEAYEQYF. In DNA, the CDR3 is TGTGCCTGGAGTTCGACCGGGGAGGCCTACGAGCAGTACTTC.